A single TCR beta chain is shown here with its context. This sample stems from a study of blood T cell repertoires in COVID-19. About the study: Specimens from acute and convalescent COVID-19 originated in the United States, Italy and Spain. PBMCs, B-cell-depleted T cells, or T cells were the source of the cDNA or gDNA that made up the material.

In the authors' workflow: Counts of nucleated cells, estimated from reference gene primer amplification, were obtained. Clones were sequenced by immunoSEQ multiplex PCR, and TCRdb holds only the in-frame ones, with some missing. D and trimming were read from the DNA, whereas the V and J calls and clone size are those reported in that table. The sample carries roughly 440,000 clones, around 88% recorded once. Germline V lookup: CDR1 MNHEY, CDR2 SVGEGT. Trimming cost V 4 bases and J 4 bases, with 28 bases left between them. The CDR3 has 19 residues. One Seattle source followed patients from active infection through their disease course.

The sample consisted of peripheral blood. The chain joins TRBV6-2 or TRBV6-3 to TRBJ1-2; D possibly corresponds to TRBD1 (5 bases). The receptor's source is a woman between 50 and 59 years old with COVID-19, enrolled during active disease. The CDR3 bases are TGTGCCAGCAGTTTGTTGGGGGGACGCTATGCAGGGCGGTTCTATGGCTACACCTTC. This codes for CASSLLGGRYAGRFYGYTF.